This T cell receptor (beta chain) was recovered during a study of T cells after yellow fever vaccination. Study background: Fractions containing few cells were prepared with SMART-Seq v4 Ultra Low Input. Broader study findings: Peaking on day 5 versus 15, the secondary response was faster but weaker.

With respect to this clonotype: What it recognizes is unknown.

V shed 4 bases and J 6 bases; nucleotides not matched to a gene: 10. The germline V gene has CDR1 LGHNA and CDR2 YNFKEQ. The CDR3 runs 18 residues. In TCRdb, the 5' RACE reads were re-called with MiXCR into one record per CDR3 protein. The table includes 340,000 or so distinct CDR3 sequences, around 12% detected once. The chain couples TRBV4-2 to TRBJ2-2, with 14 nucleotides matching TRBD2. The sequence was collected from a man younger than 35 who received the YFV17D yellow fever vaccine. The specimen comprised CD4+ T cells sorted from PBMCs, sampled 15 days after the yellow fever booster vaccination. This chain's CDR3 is CASSPRTSGGSSPGELFF. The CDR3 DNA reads TGTGCCAGCAGCCCACGGACTAGCGGGGGGTCGAGCCCCGGGGAGCTGTTTTTT.